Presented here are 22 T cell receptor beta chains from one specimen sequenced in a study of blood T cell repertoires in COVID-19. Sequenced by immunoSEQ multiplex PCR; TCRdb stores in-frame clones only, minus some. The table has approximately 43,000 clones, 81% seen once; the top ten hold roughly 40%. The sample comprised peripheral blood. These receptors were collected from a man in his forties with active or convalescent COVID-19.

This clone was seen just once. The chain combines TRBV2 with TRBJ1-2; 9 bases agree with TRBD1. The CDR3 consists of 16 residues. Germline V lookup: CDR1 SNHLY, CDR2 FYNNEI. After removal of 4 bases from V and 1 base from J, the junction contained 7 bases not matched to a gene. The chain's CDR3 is CASSVEGQGFNYGYTF. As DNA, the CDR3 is TGTGCCAGCAGTGTGGAGGGACAGGGTTTTAACTATGGCTACACCTTC.

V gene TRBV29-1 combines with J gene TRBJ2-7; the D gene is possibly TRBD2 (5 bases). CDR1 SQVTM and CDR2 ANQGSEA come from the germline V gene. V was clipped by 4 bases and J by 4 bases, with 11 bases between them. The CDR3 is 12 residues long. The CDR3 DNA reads TGCAGCGTTGGACGGGATGGGTACGAGCAGTACTTC. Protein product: CSVGRDGYEQYF.

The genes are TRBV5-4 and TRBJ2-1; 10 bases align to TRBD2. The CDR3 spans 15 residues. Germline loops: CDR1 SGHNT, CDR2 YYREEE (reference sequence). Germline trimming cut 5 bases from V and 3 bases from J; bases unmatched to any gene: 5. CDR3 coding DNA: TGTGCCAGCAGTCCCGGGACTAGCGTCTACAATGAGCAGTTCTTC. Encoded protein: CASSPGTSVYNEQFF.

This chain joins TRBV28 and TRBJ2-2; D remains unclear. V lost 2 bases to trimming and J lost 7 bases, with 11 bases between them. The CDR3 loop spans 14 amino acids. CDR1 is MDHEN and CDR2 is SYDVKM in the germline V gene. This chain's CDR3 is CASSLPWSGGELFF. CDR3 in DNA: TGTGCCAGCAGTTTACCGTGGTCCGGCGGGGAGCTGTTTTTT.

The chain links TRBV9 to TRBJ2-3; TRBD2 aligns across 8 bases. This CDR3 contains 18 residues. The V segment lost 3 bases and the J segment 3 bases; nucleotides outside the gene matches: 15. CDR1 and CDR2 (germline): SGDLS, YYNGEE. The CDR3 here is CASSARPGGERGTDTQYF. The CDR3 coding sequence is TGTGCCAGCAGCGCCCGACCTGGGGGGGAGCGGGGGACAGATACGCAGTATTTT.

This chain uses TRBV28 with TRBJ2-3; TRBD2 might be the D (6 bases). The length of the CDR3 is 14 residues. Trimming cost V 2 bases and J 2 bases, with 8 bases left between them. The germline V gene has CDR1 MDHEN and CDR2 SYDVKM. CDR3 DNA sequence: TGTGCCAGCAGTTTAGCGGGGCCCACAGATACGCAGTATTTT. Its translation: CASSLAGPTDTQYF.

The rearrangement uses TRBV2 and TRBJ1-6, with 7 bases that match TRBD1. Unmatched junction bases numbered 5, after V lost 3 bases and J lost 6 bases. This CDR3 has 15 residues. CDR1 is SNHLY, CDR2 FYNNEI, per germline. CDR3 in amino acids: CASSENRQGNSPLHF. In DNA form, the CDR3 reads TGTGCCAGCAGTGAGAATAGACAGGGTAATTCACCCCTCCACTTT. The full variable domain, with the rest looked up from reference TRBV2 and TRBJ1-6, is EPEVTQTPSHQVTQMGQEVILRCVPISNHLYFYWYRQILGQKVEFLVSFYNNEISEKSEIFDDQFSVERPDGSNFTLKIRSTKLEDSAMYFCASSENRQGNSPLHFGNGTRLTVT.

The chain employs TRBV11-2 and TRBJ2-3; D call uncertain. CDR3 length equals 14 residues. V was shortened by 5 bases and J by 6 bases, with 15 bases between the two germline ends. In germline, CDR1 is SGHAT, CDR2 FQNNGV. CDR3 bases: TGTGCCAGCAGCACCCCCCGGTCGCCGGATACGCAGTATTTT. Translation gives CASSTPRSPDTQYF.

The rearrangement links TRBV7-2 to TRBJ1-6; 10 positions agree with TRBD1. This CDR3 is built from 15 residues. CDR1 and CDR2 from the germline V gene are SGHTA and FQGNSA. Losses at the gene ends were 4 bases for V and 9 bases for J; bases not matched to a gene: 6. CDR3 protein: CASSSSGQGTSPLHF. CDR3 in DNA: TGTGCCAGCAGCTCATCGGGACAGGGGACTTCACCCCTCCACTTT.

Here the CDR3 reads CASGRTTNEKLFF. CDR3 nucleotide sequence: TGTGCCAGCGGGCGAACAACTAATGAAAAACTGTTTTTT. This chain links TRBV6-5 with TRBJ1-4; D unclear. This CDR3 contains 13 residues. In germline, CDR1 is MNHEY, CDR2 SVGAGI. The V gene lost 8 bases and the J gene lost 0 bases, with 7 bases spanning the gap.

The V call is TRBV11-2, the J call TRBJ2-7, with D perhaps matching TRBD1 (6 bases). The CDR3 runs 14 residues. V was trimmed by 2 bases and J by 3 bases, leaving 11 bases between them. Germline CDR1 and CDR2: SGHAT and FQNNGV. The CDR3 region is CASSLSEGGYEQYF. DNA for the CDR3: TGTGCCAGCAGCTTATCAGAAGGGGGCTACGAGCAGTACTTC.

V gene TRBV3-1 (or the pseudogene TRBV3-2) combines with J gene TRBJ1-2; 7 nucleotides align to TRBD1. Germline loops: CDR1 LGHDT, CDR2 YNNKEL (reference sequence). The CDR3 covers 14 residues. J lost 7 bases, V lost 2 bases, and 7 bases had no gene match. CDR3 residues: CASSQPGTAGGYTF. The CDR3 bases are TGTGCCAGCAGCCAACCGGGGACAGCAGGTGGCTACACCTTC.

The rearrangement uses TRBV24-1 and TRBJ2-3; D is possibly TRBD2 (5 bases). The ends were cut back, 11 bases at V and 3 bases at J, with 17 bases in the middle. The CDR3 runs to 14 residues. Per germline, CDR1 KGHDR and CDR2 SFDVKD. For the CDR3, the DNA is TGTGCCAGTTCTACGGGATATAATACAGATACGCAGTATTTT. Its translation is CASSTGYNTDTQYF.

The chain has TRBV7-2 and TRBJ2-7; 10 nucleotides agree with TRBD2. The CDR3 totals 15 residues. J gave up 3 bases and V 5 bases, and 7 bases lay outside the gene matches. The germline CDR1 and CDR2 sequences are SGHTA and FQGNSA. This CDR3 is CASSLSGGPDYEQYF. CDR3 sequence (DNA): TGTGCCAGCAGCCTTAGCGGGGGGCCGGACTACGAGCAGTACTTC. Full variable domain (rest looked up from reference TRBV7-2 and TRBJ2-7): GAGVSQSPSNKVTEKGKDVELRCDPISGHTALYWYRQSLGQGLEFLIYFQGNSAPDKSGLPSDRFSAERTGGSVSTLTIQRTQQEDSAVYLCASSLSGGPDYEQYFGPGTRLTVT.

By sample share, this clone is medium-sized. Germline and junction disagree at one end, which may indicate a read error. CDR3 nucleotide sequence: TGTGCCAGCAGCTTGGACGGGCGGGAGAGCTTC. The encoded protein is CASSLDGRESF. The chain employs TRBV5-6 and TRBJ2-7, with 7 positions matching TRBD2. Germline assignment: CDR1 SGHDT and CDR2 YYEEEE. CDR3 length equals 11 residues.

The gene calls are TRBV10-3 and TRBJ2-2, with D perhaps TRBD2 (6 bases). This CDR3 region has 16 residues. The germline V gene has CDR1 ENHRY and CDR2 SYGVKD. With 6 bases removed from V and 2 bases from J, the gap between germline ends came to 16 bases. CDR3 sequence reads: CAISKTAGTNTGELFF. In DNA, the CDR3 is TGTGCCATCAGCAAAACAGCGGGTACAAACACCGGGGAGCTGTTTTTT.

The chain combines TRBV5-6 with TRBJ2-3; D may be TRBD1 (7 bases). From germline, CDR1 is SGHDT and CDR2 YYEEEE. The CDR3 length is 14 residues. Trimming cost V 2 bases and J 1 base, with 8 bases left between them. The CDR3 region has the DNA TGTGCCAGCAGCTTCAGGGGGGGCACAGATACGCAGTATTTT. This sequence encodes CASSFRGGTDTQYF.

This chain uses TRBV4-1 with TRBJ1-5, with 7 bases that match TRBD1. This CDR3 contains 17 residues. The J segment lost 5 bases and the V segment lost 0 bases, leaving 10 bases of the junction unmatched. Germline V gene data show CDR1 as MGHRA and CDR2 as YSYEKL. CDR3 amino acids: CASSQDGGRGVYQPQHF. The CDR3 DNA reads TGCGCCAGCAGCCAAGATGGTGGCAGGGGGGTTTATCAGCCCCAGCATTTT.

In DNA form, the CDR3 reads TGCGCCAGCCGCTCGCCGGGGGGCTTCACTGAAGCTTTCTTT. This encodes CASRSPGGFTEAFF. The chain couples TRBV5-1 to TRBJ1-1, with a possible D match to TRBD1 (6 bases). The CDR3 extends over 14 amino acids. Germline V gives CDR1 SGHRS, CDR2 YFSETQ. Trimming shortened V by 7 bases and J by 4 bases, and 17 bases separated the two germline ends.

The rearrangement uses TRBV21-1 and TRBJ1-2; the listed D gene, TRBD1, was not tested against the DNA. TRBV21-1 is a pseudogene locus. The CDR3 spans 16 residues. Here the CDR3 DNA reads TGTGCCAGCAGCGATTACCCCAGGGCCGGACACTATGGCTACACCTTC. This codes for CASSDYPRAGHYGYTF.

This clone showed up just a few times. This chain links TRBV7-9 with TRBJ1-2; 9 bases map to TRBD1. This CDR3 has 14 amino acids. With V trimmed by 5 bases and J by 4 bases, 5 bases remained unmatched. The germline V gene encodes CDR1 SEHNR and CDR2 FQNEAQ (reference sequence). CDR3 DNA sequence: TGTGCCAGCAGCCCGGGACAGGGAGTCTATGGCTACACCTTC. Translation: CASSPGQGVYGYTF. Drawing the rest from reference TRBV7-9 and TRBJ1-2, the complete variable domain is DTGVSQNPRHKITKRGQNVTFRCDPISEHNRLYWYRQTLGQGPEFLTYFQNEAQLEKSRLLSDRFSAERPKGSFSTLEIQRTEQGDSAMYLCASSPGQGVYGYTFGSGTRLTVV.

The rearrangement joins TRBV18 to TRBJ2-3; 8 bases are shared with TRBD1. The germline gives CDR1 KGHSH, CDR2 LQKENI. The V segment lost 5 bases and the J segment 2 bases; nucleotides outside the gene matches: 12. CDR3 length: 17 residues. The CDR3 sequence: CASSGQGARGATDTQYF. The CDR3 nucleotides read TGTGCCAGCTCAGGACAGGGAGCGAGGGGTGCCACAGATACGCAGTATTTT.